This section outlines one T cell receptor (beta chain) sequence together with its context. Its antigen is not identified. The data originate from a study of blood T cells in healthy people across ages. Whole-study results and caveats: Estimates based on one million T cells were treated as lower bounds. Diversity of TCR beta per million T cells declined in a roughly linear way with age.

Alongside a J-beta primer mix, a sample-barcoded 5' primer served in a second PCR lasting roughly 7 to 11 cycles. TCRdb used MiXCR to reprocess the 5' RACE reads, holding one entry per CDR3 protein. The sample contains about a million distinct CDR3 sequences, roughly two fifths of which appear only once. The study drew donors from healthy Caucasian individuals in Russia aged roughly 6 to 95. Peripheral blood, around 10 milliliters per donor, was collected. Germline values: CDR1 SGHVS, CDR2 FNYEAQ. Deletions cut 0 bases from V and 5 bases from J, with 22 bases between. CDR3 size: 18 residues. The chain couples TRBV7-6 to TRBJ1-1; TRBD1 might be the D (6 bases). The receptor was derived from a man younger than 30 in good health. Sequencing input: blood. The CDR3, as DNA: TGTGCCAGCAGCTTAGCCCTCCGAAAGGTGAGGGGGATGACTGAAGCTTTCTTT. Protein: CASSLALRKVRGMTEAFF.